A single sample is the source of the 29 T cell receptor beta chains below, sequenced in a study of T cells in Graves' hyperthyroidism and ophthalmopathy. Amplification of TCR beta CDR3 regions was performed using RNA transcripts as template. The TCR CDR3 was amplified in a first-round RT-PCR using the HTBI primer set. One entry per CDR3 protein, called by TCRdb with MiXCR from the multiplex PCR reads. The data contain approximately 380,000 distinct CDR3 sequences, roughly 20% of them singletons. Sequencing input: blood. These receptor sequences come from a man aged 18 to 29 with Graves' ophthalmopathy.

This clonotype was seen a few times. The chain joins TRBV12-3 or TRBV12-4 to TRBJ2-5, with 8 bases matching TRBD2. The CDR3 spans 13 residues. After removal of 7 bases from V and 1 base from J, the junction contained 2 bases not matched to a gene. The DNA for the CDR3 is TGTGCCAGCATGCGGGGGGCCCAAGAGACCCAGTACTTC. This translates into CASMRGAQETQYF.

This sequence joins TRBV12-3 or TRBV12-4 and TRBJ1-4; tentative D call: TRBD1 (6 bases). Trimming cost V 3 bases and J 7 bases, with 12 bases left between them. The CDR3 loop spans 14 amino acids. CDR3 nucleotides: TGTGCCAGCAGTTTGAGGGGGATGGGTGAAAAACTGTTTTTT. Protein: CASSLRGMGEKLFF.

In its sample, this clonotype was seen many times. The chain links TRBV15 to TRBJ1-2; D not resolved. The CDR3 is 15 residues long. Germline V gene sequence: CDR1 LNHNV, CDR2 YYDKDF (reference sequence). Trimming left V 0 bases short and J 7 bases short, with 15 bases between. CDR3 region: CATSRDVQGLSGYTF. The CDR3 DNA reads TGTGCCACCAGCAGAGATGTTCAAGGCCTATCTGGCTACACCTTC.

The V gene is TRBV14, the J gene TRBJ2-5; D is unresolved. CDR1 is SGHDN, CDR2 FVKESK, per germline. Trimming stripped 4 bases from V and 5 bases from J, with 11 bases between. The CDR3 has 13 residues. The chain's CDR3 is CASSPRIDETQYF. DNA of the CDR3: TGTGCCAGCAGCCCAAGGATTGACGAGACCCAGTACTTC.

The V gene is TRBV19, the J gene TRBJ2-1; 15 bases map to TRBD2. J gave up 4 bases and V 3 bases, and 4 bases lay outside the gene matches. This CDR3 is built from 17 residues. Germline V gene lookup returns CDR1 LNHDA and CDR2 SQIVND (reference sequence). The CDR3 bases are TGTGCCAGTAGTATTGGGACTAGCGGGGGGCGTTACAATGAGCAGTTCTTC. This sequence encodes CASSIGTSGGRYNEQFF.

This clonotype was picked up one time. This chain links TRBV3-1 with TRBJ1-4; possibly TRBD1 for D (6 bases). The V end was cut by 4 bases, the J end by 10 bases, with 16 bases between. Germline values: CDR1 LGHDT, CDR2 YNNKEL (reference sequence). This CDR3 comprises 14 residues. CDR3 in DNA: TGTGCCAGCAGCCCGGGGGGGGCAGGGCGAAAACTGTTTTTT. This codes for CASSPGGAGRKLFF.

This rearrangement joins TRBV28 to TRBJ2-5, with TRBD2 as a possible D gene (8 bases). V gave up 6 bases and J gave up 2 bases, with 16 bases separating them. This CDR3 region has 15 residues. CDR1 and CDR2 from the germline V gene are MDHEN and SYDVKM. The CDR3 DNA reads as TGTGCCAGCAGCCCGGGACAGCGGGGGCAAGAGACCCAGTACTTC. This codes for CASSPGQRGQETQYF.

V usage is TRBV15 and J usage is TRBJ1-1; D possibly corresponds to TRBD1 (6 bases). V was trimmed by 4 bases and J by 6 bases, leaving 6 bases between them. The CDR3 loop spans 11 amino acids. CDR1 and CDR2 from the germline V gene are LNHNV and YYDKDF (reference sequence). The CDR3 reads CATSTGAEAFF. The CDR3 DNA sequence: TGTGCCACCAGCACAGGGGCTGAAGCTTTCTTT.

The rearrangement uses TRBV10-3 and TRBJ2-2; D is possibly TRBD1 or TRBD2 (6 bases each). Germline V gene data show CDR1 as ENHRY and CDR2 as SYGVKD. Trimming stripped 0 bases from V and 4 bases from J, with 12 bases between. The CDR3 length is 16 residues. CDR3 sequence: CAISESRGLVTGELFF. In nucleotides, the CDR3 is TGTGCCATCAGTGAGTCCCGGGGGCTGGTCACCGGGGAGCTGTTTTTT.

This clonotype was seen more than once but under ten times. The genes are TRBV6-6 and TRBJ1-1, with D unclear. CDR3 length: 15 residues. From germline, CDR1 is MNHNY and CDR2 SVGAGI (reference sequence). V lost 2 bases, J lost 5 bases, and 15 bases lay in between. CDR3 nucleotides: TGTGCCAGCAGTTACGGCGCCGTGATGGGAACTGAAGCTTTCTTT. This gives the protein CASSYGAVMGTEAFF.

Only a few counts were recorded for this clonotype. The rearrangement joins TRBV7-2 to TRBJ2-4, with D uncertain. CDR1 is SGHTA, CDR2 FQGNSA, per germline. Trimming stripped 5 bases from V and 1 base from J, with 6 bases between. This CDR3 contains 13 residues. The CDR3 sequence is CASSQFAKNIQYF. CDR3 nucleotide sequence: TGTGCCAGCAGCCAATTTGCCAAAAACATTCAGTACTTC.

This clonotype was counted many times. This rearrangement joins TRBV2 to TRBJ1-4; possibly TRBD1 for D (5 bases). The CDR3 length is 14 residues. The germline V gene has CDR1 SNHLY and CDR2 FYNNEI. The V gene lost 6 bases and the J gene lost 6 bases, with 14 bases spanning the gap. CDR3 sequence reads: CASRGSGGDEKLFF. As DNA, the CDR3 is TGTGCCAGCAGGGGGTCGGGGGGTGATGAAAAACTGTTTTTT.

This clonotype has ten or more counts. CDR3 coding DNA: TGTGCCAGCAGTTTAGGGGAAGTTTACGTCCAGCAGTACTTC. Its protein product is CASSLGEVYVQQYF. The genes are TRBV12-3 or TRBV12-4 and TRBJ2-7; D remains unclear. This CDR3 has 14 residues. Trimming cost V 1 base and J 8 bases, with 15 bases left between them.

This clonotype was seen more than once but under ten times. The chain is built from TRBV12-3 or TRBV12-4 and TRBJ2-1; TRBD1 aligns across 10 bases. V was pared by 7 bases and J by 6 bases, with 9 bases of the junction left unmatched. This CDR3 has 15 amino acids. The CDR3 DNA reads TGTGCCAGCACCACCGGGACAGGGGTTTTCAATGAGCAGTTCTTC. This translates into CASTTGTGVFNEQFF.

The J gene is TRBJ1-4, the V gene TRBV27; 7 nucleotides align to TRBD1. Germline CDR1 and CDR2: MNHEY and SMNVEV (reference sequence). The ends lost 3 bases at V and 4 bases at J; junction bases unmatched: 11. The CDR3 contains 17 residues. The CDR3 is CASSFSQGDYLNEKLFF. CDR3 nucleotides: TGTGCCAGCAGTTTTAGTCAGGGGGACTATCTTAATGAAAAACTGTTTTTT.

At least ten counts were recorded for this clonotype. The V and J genes are TRBV6-2 or TRBV6-3 and TRBJ1-5, with D perhaps matching TRBD1 (6 bases). V dropped 6 bases and J dropped 8 bases, with 23 bases sitting between them. The CDR3 loop spans 16 amino acids. Looked up from germline, CDR1 is MNHEY and CDR2 is SVGEGT. The DNA for the CDR3 is TGTGCCAGCAGACATCCCAGGGACACTCACGGGGAGCCCCAGCATTTT. Its protein is CASRHPRDTHGEPQHF.

This clonotype was detected only once. The CDR3 DNA follows: TGTGCCAGCAGTTACTCACACCGGGACTCATTCTCTGGGGCCAACGTCCTGACTTTC. It translates to CASSYSHRDSFSGANVLTF. V gene TRBV6-2 or TRBV6-3 combines with J gene TRBJ2-6; D is perhaps TRBD2 (6 bases). Germline V gene lookup returns CDR1 MNHEY and CDR2 SVGEGT. The CDR3 runs to 19 residues. V was pared by 0 bases and J by 0 bases, with 15 bases between.

The chain recombines TRBV27 with TRBJ2-1, with 12 bases identical to TRBD2. The V gene's germline CDR1 is MNHEY and CDR2 SMNVEV (reference sequence). Trimming took 5 bases from V and 10 from J; bases not matched to a gene: 3. The CDR3 covers 13 residues. CDR3 loop: CASSTSGGSEQFF. The CDR3 bases are TGTGCCAGCAGTACTAGCGGGGGGTCCGAGCAGTTCTTC.

This clonotype appeared a few times. The chain couples TRBV5-6 to TRBJ2-7; D possibly corresponds to TRBD1 (6 bases). This CDR3 has 15 residues. The ends were cut back, 0 bases at V and 4 bases at J, with 14 bases in the middle. Germline V gives CDR1 SGHDT, CDR2 YYEEEE. For the CDR3, the DNA is TGTGCCAGCAGCTTGGGACAGGTCACAAAATACGAGCAGTACTTC. The encoded protein is CASSLGQVTKYEQYF.

This CDR3 is CASSQEGLADTDTQYF. In DNA form, the CDR3 reads TGTGCCAGCAGCCAAGAGGGGCTAGCGGACACAGATACGCAGTATTTT. The chain is built from TRBV4-2 and TRBJ2-3; 7 bases are shared with TRBD2. This CDR3 is built from 16 residues. CDR1 LGHNA and CDR2 YNFKEQ come from the germline V gene. The J segment lost 2 bases and the V segment lost 0 bases, leaving 5 bases of the junction unmatched.

This clonotype was observed at least ten times. This chain connects TRBV12-3 or TRBV12-4 to TRBJ2-1, with 9 bases that match TRBD1. The CDR3 consists of 16 residues. Trimming cost V 8 bases and J 8 bases; bases outside gene matches: 16. CDR3 protein: CASGATGTGTRDEQFF. In DNA, the CDR3 is TGTGCCAGCGGGGCCACCGGGACAGGGACCCGAGATGAGCAGTTCTTC.

The chain uses TRBV5-1 and TRBJ2-7; D is perhaps TRBD1 or TRBD2 (5 bases each). Trimming removed 0 bases at V and 0 bases at J, with 10 bases between. Germline V gene lookup returns CDR1 SGHRS and CDR2 YFSETQ. This CDR3 contains 15 residues. The CDR3 loop reads CASSLAGDPSYEQYF. Written as DNA, the CDR3 is TGCGCCAGCAGCTTGGCTGGGGACCCCTCCTACGAGCAGTACTTC.

The V and J genes are TRBV10-2 and TRBJ2-2; D unresolved. The CDR3 loop spans 12 amino acids. V dropped 10 bases and J dropped 5 bases, with 11 bases sitting between them. The germline gives CDR1 WSHSY, CDR2 SAAADI. CDR3 DNA sequence: TGCGCCACCGGGCCTGTGACCGGGGAGCTGTTTTTT. It codes for CATGPVTGELFF.

The sample holds many counts of this clonotype. V gene TRBV7-2 combines with J gene TRBJ2-1; D may be TRBD2 (5 bases). From germline, CDR1 is SGHTA and CDR2 FQGNSA. This CDR3 has 15 residues. Trimming stripped 2 bases from V and 4 bases from J, with 12 bases between. In DNA form, the CDR3 reads TGTGCCAGCAGCTTATCTATGACTAATTACAATGAGCAGTTCTTC. Translating gives CASSLSMTNYNEQFF.

V and J are TRBV18 and TRBJ1-1; D not certain. CDR1 is KGHSH and CDR2 is LQKENI in the germline V gene. CDR3 length equals 16 residues. Trimming cost V 6 bases and J 1 base, with 18 bases left between them. CDR3 DNA: TGTGCCAGCTCCGTATCTGAAAGCCGGGAGAACACTGAAGCTTTCTTT. It encodes CASSVSESRENTEAFF.

The table lists this clonotype with many counts. The chain is built from TRBV5-1 and TRBJ2-3, with 7 bases matching TRBD1. CDR3 length: 17 residues. After removal of 0 bases from V and 2 bases from J, the junction contained 9 bases not matched to a gene. Germline CDR1 SGHRS, CDR2 YFSETQ. In DNA form, the CDR3 reads TGCGCCAGCAGCTTGGAAGGTACAGGGGTATACACAGATACGCAGTATTTT. Amino acids: CASSLEGTGVYTDTQYF.

This clonotype was seen at least ten times. The DNA of the CDR3 is TGTGCCAGCAGCATACAGGGGGCGAAAAACACCGGGGAGCTGTTTTTT. This translates into CASSIQGAKNTGELFF. This chain connects TRBV2 to TRBJ2-2; 9 bases are a match to TRBD1. The CDR3 has 16 residues. Germline values: CDR1 SNHLY, CDR2 FYNNEI. V lost 6 bases, J lost 2 bases, and 7 bases stayed unmatched.

V gene TRBV27 combines with J gene TRBJ1-5; tentative D call: TRBD1 (5 bases). Germline-derived CDR1 and CDR2 are MNHEY and SMNVEV (reference sequence). CDR3 size: 17 residues. The ends were cut back, 0 bases at V and 0 bases at J, with 12 bases in the middle. CDR3 protein: CASSLSGGASSNQPQHF. In nucleotides, the CDR3 is TGTGCCAGCAGTTTATCGGGCGGGGCGAGTAGCAATCAGCCCCAGCATTTT.

This clonotype was recorded at least ten times. The chain joins TRBV7-9 to TRBJ1-1, with unresolved D. The CDR3 is 12 residues long. The ends were cut back, 1 base at V and 6 bases at J, with 6 bases in the middle. Germline values: CDR1 SEHNR, CDR2 FQNEAQ (reference sequence). CDR3 in amino acids: CASSLERPEAFF. In DNA form, the CDR3 reads TGTGCCAGCAGCTTAGAACGCCCTGAAGCTTTCTTT.